The 9 T cell receptor beta chains below come from one sample, sequenced in a study of OX40 agonist ivuxolimab in advanced cancers. Generated by immunoSEQ multiplex PCR, the TCRdb table keeps only in-frame clones and is missing some. The table shows 90,000 to 100,000 clones, with over 75% occurring only once. This specimen was CD4+ or CD8+ T cells sorted from blood, taken in a trial of the OX40 agonist ivuxolimab. The origin of the receptors is an adult with an advanced solid tumor such as melanoma, head and neck, liver or kidney cancer.

In this sample, this clone turned up a few times. The chain is built from TRBV7-9 and TRBJ1-1; the D gene is possibly TRBD1 (6 bases). The length of the CDR3 is 13 residues. Trimming left V 3 bases short and J 6 bases short, with 11 bases between. Per the germline V gene, CDR1 is SEHNR and CDR2 is FQNEAQ (reference sequence). The CDR3 DNA follows: TGTGCCAGCAGCTTTGACAGGATCGCTGAAGCTTTCTTT. Protein product: CASSFDRIAEAFF.

The J gene is TRBJ1-4, the V gene TRBV5-1; tentative D call: TRBD1 (6 bases). CDR1 is SGHRS, CDR2 YFSETQ, per germline. This CDR3 is 14 amino acids long. Trimming stripped 5 bases from V and 6 bases from J, with 14 bases between. CDR3 coding DNA: TGCGCCAGCAGTTATCATGACAGGCATGAAAAACTGTTTTTT. This sequence encodes CASSYHDRHEKLFF.

The chain combines TRBV30 with TRBJ2-3, with D possibly TRBD2 on 6 matching bases. Deletions cut 5 bases from V and 1 base from J, with 7 bases between. Germline V gene lookup returns CDR1 GTSNPN and CDR2 SVGIG (reference sequence). CDR3 size: 12 residues. The CDR3 DNA reads TGTGCCTGGGCTAGCGGCACAGATACGCAGTATTTT. The encoded protein is CAWASGTDTQYF.

The rearrangement links TRBV7-8 to TRBJ2-6; a possible D gene is TRBD2 (5 bases). The CDR3 extends over 15 amino acids. V lost 1 base and J 3 bases, leaving 7 bases between the germline ends. Germline V gene data show CDR1 as SGHVS and CDR2 as FQNEAQ. CDR3 sequence (DNA): TGTGCCAGCAGCTTAGGAGGGTTTGGGGCCAACGTCCTGACTTTC. Residues: CASSLGGFGANVLTF.

J is TRBJ1-5 and V is TRBV6-5, with TRBD1 identical over 7 bases. J was trimmed by 4 bases and V by 1 base; bases with no gene match: 1. Germline CDR1 reads MNHEY; CDR2 reads SVGAGI. The CDR3 is 14 residues long. CDR3 coding DNA: TGTGCCAGCAGTTACTGGGGACAGAATCAGCCCCAGCATTTT. Residues: CASSYWGQNQPQHF.

The rearrangement uses TRBV6-1 and TRBJ2-3, with a weak D call TRBD2 (7 bases). Germline CDR1 reads MNHNS; CDR2 reads SASEGT. CDR3 length: 15 residues. V gave up 6 bases and J gave up 2 bases, with 15 bases separating them. The CDR3 nucleotides are TGTGCCAGCAGAGGGGGGGGGACACTCACAGATACGCAGTATTTT. The encoded protein is CASRGGGTLTDTQYF.

The table lists this clone with a count of one. The chain recombines TRBV9 with TRBJ2-5, with 10 positions matching TRBD2. The germline V gene has CDR1 SGDLS and CDR2 YYNGEE. The ends lost 0 bases at V and 2 bases at J; junction bases unmatched: 19. CDR3 size: 21 residues. CDR3: CASSVAGAGGPSGSVQETQYF. CDR3 nucleotides: TGTGCCAGCAGCGTAGCCGGAGCGGGAGGGCCTAGCGGATCGGTACAAGAGACCCAGTACTTC.

This chain joins TRBV11-2 and TRBJ2-7; no reliable D call. CDR1 is SGHAT and CDR2 is FQNNGV in the germline V gene. V was cut by 2 bases and J by 3 bases, with 14 bases left in between. The CDR3 sequence is 15 residues long. CDR3 loop: CASSLLGWGFYEQYF. Here the CDR3 DNA reads TGTGCCAGCAGCTTACTTGGGTGGGGTTTCTACGAGCAGTACTTC.

The chain is built from TRBV6-4 and TRBJ2-1, with TRBD2 identical over 7 bases. V gave up 9 bases and J gave up 8 bases; unmatched junction bases: 13. The CDR3 has 14 amino acids. CDR1 and CDR2 (germline): MRHNA, SNTAGT. The CDR3 DNA sequence: TGTGCCAGTGCGCGGGACTACCCATCCCATGAGCAGTTCTTC. This translates into CASARDYPSHEQFF.